Listed below are T cell receptor beta chains from one sample, sequenced in a study of beta chain features in type 1 diabetes. The assay was immunoSEQ multiplex PCR, and TCRdb's table has in-frame clones only and misses some. Found here are 600,000 to 750,000 clones, 12% of them singletons; the top ten hold more than 0.09%. What was sequenced was naive CD4+ T cells from blood. These TCRs come from a man aged 25-40 years with type 1 diabetes. The CDR3 runs from the conserved cysteine through the conserved F or W. The D gene is left open where the match is weak. A clone size is listed for some rows: how often the clone was seen (once, few, many), or a class if it is expanded.

V	J	size	D	DNA	CDR3
TRBV7-2	TRBJ2-5	-	-	TGTGCCAGCTTGGGGGGCGAGACCCAGTACTTC	CASLGGETQYF
TRBV7-9	TRBJ1-5	few	-	TGTGCCAGCAGCGTCGGACCTGAGCCCCAGCATTTT	CASSVGPEPQHF
TRBV21-1	TRBJ1-5	-	-	TGTGCCAGCAGCAAGGGGGACAGGCAGTATAGCAATCAGCCCCAGCATTTT	CASSKGDRQYSNQPQHF
TRBV25-1	TRBJ2-1	few	TRBD2	TGTGCCAGCAGTGAATGGGAGGGCCAGGCCTCCTACAATGAGCAGTTCTTC	CASSEWEGQASYNEQFF
TRBV19	TRBJ1-5	few	TRBD1	TGTGCCAGTAGTATAAGGGAGCAGGGGGATCAGCCCCAGCATTTT	CASSIREQGDQPQHF
TRBV4-2	TRBJ2-2	few	-	TGTGCCAGCAGCCTCCACACAGTCTCGGGGGCCGGGGAGCTGTTTTTT	CASSLHTVSGAGELFF
TRBV29-1	TRBJ1-5	few	-	TGCAGCGTTATGGAGGGGGGTCAGCCCCAGCATTTT	CSVMEGGQPQHF
TRBV29-1	TRBJ2-3	few	TRBD1	TGCAGCGTTGAAGATCGACAGGGGGTAAAGGATACGCAGTATTTT	CSVEDRQGVKDTQYF
TRBV5-1	TRBJ1-5	few	-	TGCGCCAGCAGCTTGGATGGAGGCGAGTTCGGTCAGCCCCAGCATTTT	CASSLDGGEFGQPQHF
TRBV9	TRBJ2-3	-	-	TGTGCCAGCAGCGCCTACTGGTACACAGATACGCAGTATTTT	CASSAYWYTDTQYF
TRBV7-2	TRBJ2-1	few	-	TGTGCCAGCAGCTTACATCAGGGTAGTGATGAGCAGTTCTTC	CASSLHQGSDEQFF
TRBV7-9	TRBJ1-1	few	-	TGTGCCAGCAGCGCCCGATTGAACACTGAAGCTTTCTTT	CASSARLNTEAFF
TRBV9	TRBJ2-6	few	TRBD1	TGTGCCAGCAGCAAACAAACAGGGGACGGGGCCAACGTCCTGACTTTC	CASSKQTGDGANVLTF
TRBV4-2	TRBJ1-2	few	-	TGTGCCAGCAGCCAGGGTAGAGGAAACAATGGCTACACCTTC	CASSQGRGNNGYTF
TRBV5-4	TRBJ2-5	few	-	TGTGCCAGCAGCTTGGGCGGGACAGTTCAAGAGACCCAGTACTTC	CASSLGGTVQETQYF
TRBV29-1	TRBJ2-3	few	-	TGCAGCGTTGTATCGGGACAAGCGGGGCTCACAGATACGCAGTATTTT	CSVVSGQAGLTDTQYF
TRBV25-1	TRBJ2-7	few	-	TGTGCCAGCAGTGCCTCTCGTGGATACCTACGAGGGCAGTACTTC	CASSASRGYLRGQYF
TRBV7-2	TRBJ2-1	once	-	TGTGCCAGCAGCTTTGGCACTAGGCGCAGTGAGCAGTTCTTC	CASSFGTRRSEQFF
TRBV25-1	TRBJ1-3	few	-	TGTGCCAGCAGTTTGGGTACTGGAAACACCATATATTTT	CASSLGTGNTIYF
TRBV29-1	TRBJ2-3	few	-	TGCAGTGTTGGAACAGATACGCAGTATTTT	CSVGTDTQYF
TRBV28	TRBJ1-4	few	-	TGTGCCAGCAGTTTATTACAGGGTAGCAGAAAACTGTTTTTT	CASSLLQGSRKLFF
TRBV14	TRBJ2-3	few	-	TGTGCCAGCAGCCAAGATTGGGGGTCCGGCACAGATACGCAGTATTTT	CASSQDWGSGTDTQYF
TRBV20-1	TRBJ2-1	few	-	TGCAGTGTCCCAGGCTACAATGAGCAGTTCTTC	CSVPGYNEQFF
TRBV23-1	TRBJ1-4	-	-	TGCGCCAGCAGTCAAGCAAATCGTCCGGAAAACAATGAAAAACTGTTTTTT	CASSQANRPENNEKLFF
TRBV6-6	TRBJ2-5	-	TRBD1	TGTGCCAGCAGATCCGGGACAGGGTCCCAAGAGACCCAGTACTTC	CASRSGTGSQETQYF
TRBV30	TRBJ2-7	few	TRBD1	TGTGCTTACACAGGGGGTAGCTACGAGCAGTACTTC	CAYTGGSYEQYF
TRBV10-3	TRBJ2-7	few	TRBD2	TGTGCCATCAGGAACCCTAGCGGGGGGGCAGAGCAGTACTTC	CAIRNPSGGAEQYF
TRBV19	TRBJ1-2	-	-	TGTGCCAGTAGTGCGGTGGATGGTTATGGCTACACCTTC	CASSAVDGYGYTF
TRBV7-2	TRBJ2-5	few	TRBD1	TGTGCCAGCAGCCCTGGGACAGGGGGCAGATATTTCAGAGAGACCCAGTACTTC	CASSPGTGGRYFRETQYF
TRBV10-3	TRBJ1-4	-	TRBD1	TGTGCCATCAGTGAGTCGAACAGGGGAGATGAAAAACTGTTTTTT	CAISESNRGDEKLFF
TRBV7-3	TRBJ2-7	-	-	TGTGCCAGCAGCTTCGGACCGACAGGCGCCTACGAGCAGTACTTC	CASSFGPTGAYEQYF
TRBV30	TRBJ2-7	few	-	TGTGCCTGGAGAAACCCTGGAAATTACGAGCAGTACTTC	CAWRNPGNYEQYF
TRBV7-9	TRBJ1-2	-	-	TGTGCCAGCAGCTTAGCTACCGACGGGAGAGGCGGCTACACCTTC	CASSLATDGRGGYTF
TRBV2	TRBJ2-4	few	TRBD1	TGTGCCAGCAGTGATTCGGGGACAGCCGTAGCCAAAAACATTCAGTACTTC	CASSDSGTAVAKNIQYF
TRBV7-9	TRBJ2-1	few	-	TGTGCCAGCAGCTCCCAGCACAAGTGGAACAATGAGCAGTTCTTC	CASSSQHKWNNEQFF
TRBV7-9	TRBJ2-5	few	TRBD2	TGTGCCAGCAGCGTTGGACTAGCGGGGGGGAACCTGTACCAAGAGACCCAGTACTTC	CASSVGLAGGNLYQETQYF
TRBV6-5	TRBJ2-1	few	-	TGTGCCAGCAGCCTTGACAGGAGAGGTGACCGGCAGTTCTTC	CASSLDRRGDRQFF
TRBV13	TRBJ1-5	few	TRBD1	TGTGCCAGCAGCGAAAGGGGAGCAGGGGGCCACCAGCCCCAGCATTTT	CASSERGAGGHQPQHF
TRBV10-3	TRBJ1-1	few	TRBD1	TGTGCCATCAGTGACTCGACCGGGACAGGGGGCACTGAAGCTTTCTTT	CAISDSTGTGGTEAFF
TRBV27	TRBJ1-2	-	-	TGTGCCAGCAGTCGAGAAAACTATGGCTACACCTTC	CASSRENYGYTF
TRBV13	TRBJ1-3	-	-	TGTGCCAGCAGCTTAAGACACCACTCTGGAAACACCATATATTTT	CASSLRHHSGNTIYF
TRBV7-2	TRBJ1-3	-	-	TGTGCCAGCAGCTTCTCCGGGACCGGCTTCTCTGGAAACACCATATATTTT	CASSFSGTGFSGNTIYF
TRBV18	TRBJ1-2	-	-	TGTGCCAGCTCACCATTACAGTACTATGGCTACACCTTC	CASSPLQYYGYTF
TRBV7-8	TRBJ2-1	few	-	TGTGCCAGCAGCTTAGACAAGGGGGGGCAGATCAATGAGCAGTTCTTC	CASSLDKGGQINEQFF
TRBV5-1	TRBJ2-5	-	-	TGCGCCAGCAGCGGTCGGGCAGGTAGCTTCGGGGAGACCCAGTACTTC	CASSGRAGSFGETQYF
TRBV6-6	TRBJ1-5	few	-	TGTGCCAGCAGTCTCGGGAATTCGCAGCCCCAGCATTTT	CASSLGNSQPQHF
TRBV7-2	TRBJ1-1	-	-	TGTGCCAGCAGCTTAAACAGGGAACTTGAAGCTTTCTTT	CASSLNRELEAFF
TRBV29-1	TRBJ2-6	-	-	TGCAGCGTTGCTGGCCAGGGTTTTGGGGCCAACGTCCTGACTTTC	CSVAGQGFGANVLTF
TRBV7-2	TRBJ2-1	-	-	TGTGCCAGCAGCTTATCCGGGGGCAGGGGCGAGCAGTTCTTC	CASSLSGGRGEQFF
TRBV7-2	TRBJ2-1	few	TRBD2	TGTGCCAGCAGCCGAACTAGCGGGGGGGCCCGTAGCTACAATGAGCAGTTCTTC	CASSRTSGGARSYNEQFF
TRBV4-2	TRBJ1-2	-	TRBD1	TGTGCCAGCAGCCAAGACCTCGGGACAGTTGGCTACACCTTC	CASSQDLGTVGYTF
TRBV7-2	TRBJ2-7	few	-	TGTGCCAGCCGAGAGGTGGCGGGAACCCTAGGCGAGCAGTACTTC	CASREVAGTLGEQYF
TRBV9	TRBJ1-3	few	-	TGTGCCAGCAGCGTGGGGGGACGGATACCCTCTGGAAACACCATATATTTT	CASSVGGRIPSGNTIYF
TRBV7-6	TRBJ1-1	few	-	TGTGCCAGCAGCTTAGGCTATATGAACACTGAAGCTTTCTTT	CASSLGYMNTEAFF
TRBV14	TRBJ2-7	-	TRBD1	TGTGCCAGCAGCCAAGGGACAGGGGTTATGAACGAGCAGTACTTC	CASSQGTGVMNEQYF